This record looks at one T cell receptor beta chain sequence and its context. V lost 5 bases to trimming and J lost 4 bases; unmatched junction nucleotides: 6. This CDR3 has 14 amino acids. CDR1 is SEHNR and CDR2 is FQNEAQ in the germline V gene (reference sequence). Hyperthyroidism is called stable when no ophthalmopathy develops within 18 months of follow-up. These data belong to a study of Graves' ophthalmopathy and Graves' hyperthyroidism. The study amplified TCR beta CDR3 regions using RNA transcripts. A first-round RT-PCR used HTBI primers, followed by a second-round multiplex PCR. One entry per CDR3 protein results from TCRdb running MiXCR on the multiplex PCR reads. Of roughly 610,000 distinct CDR3 sequences listed, over 20% are singletons.

The V gene is TRBV7-9, the J gene TRBJ2-7; 9 bases agree with TRBD1. The sample taken for sequencing was peripheral blood. The clonotype originates from a woman under 30 with stable Graves' hyperthyroidism. Some clones in this sample may be carry-over from other donors' samples. DNA of the CDR3: TGTGCCAGCAGCATGCCGACAGGGGGTTACGAGCAGTACTTC. Amino acid sequence: CASSMPTGGYEQYF.